Included here is one T cell receptor beta chain sequence, with context. Its antigen remains unidentified. Base qualities are not at hand, and no much larger clone is one base apart. Interpreted using the paper, the time point label stands for: 24 weeks on oral tofacitinib. Interpreted using the paper, the treatment or condition label stands for: oral pan-JAK inhibitor, 5-10 mg twice daily. Lesional scalp punch biopsies and peripheral blood were obtained from alopecia areata patients. PBMCs were separated by density centrifugation and stained for CD3, CD4 and CD8, after which CD4+ and CD8+ T cells were sorted on a FACSAria. Trimming costs V 2 bases and J 7 bases, and their ends lie 14 bases apart. The CDR3 has 14 amino acids, counting the end cysteine and phenylalanine. Just the 42-base CDR3 DNA is kept, in frame starting at base 1. The germline V gene sets CDR1 to ENHRY and CDR2 to SYGVKD. The record originates from a study of CD8+ T cells in alopecia areata (dated by TCRdb to the late 2010s). Broadly, across the study: Treated patients were enrolled in an open-label pilot trial of oral tofacitinib, 5 to 10 mg twice daily, for moderate-to-severe alopecia areata. Human TCRbeta sequencing covered scalp tissue and sorted CD4+ and CD8+ peripheral blood T cells from patchy and totalis/universalis alopecia areata patients and healthy controls. The SALT score, which quantifies the percentage of affected scalp surface area, was used to measure disease severity in treated patients. TCRbeta CDR3 regions were amplified by immunoSEQ multiplex PCR with 35 Vbeta forward and 13 Jbeta reverse primers. Clonality in the scalp was compared among normal scalp (n=4), patchy alopecia areata scalp (n=8), and alopecia totalis/universalis scalp (n=8). Patients received tofacitinib for 6 to 18 months and were then followed off drug for 6 months to check for delayed response and recurrence. The RNA source kit depended on sample type: the PAXgene miRNA kit for fixed scalp, the miRNeasy kit for PBMCs, and the RNeasy kit for mouse skin. In both human patients and the C3H/HeJ mouse model, the study applied high-throughput TCRbeta sequencing to look at T cell clonal expansion in alopecia areata. Biopsies were taken from tofacitinib-treated patients at baseline and again at 4 and 24 weeks into treatment, and several of those patients also had a later scalp biopsy. Results and caveats for the whole study, not just this receptor: Lesional scalp, especially in alopecia totalis/universalis, showed higher clonality and more expanded CD8+ clones than normal scalp, suggesting antigenic drive. Because the treated cohort was small and had only one nonresponder, larger studies are needed to examine links between baseline CD8+ expansion and response. TCR sequences shared between patients were less clear than in mice, possibly partly because of HLA diversity in the patient population. With tofacitinib, both scalp clonality and the number of expanded CD8+ clones among the top 100 scalp clones went down significantly. Unlike mouse skin, which is dominated by gammadelta T cells, normal human skin has resident alphabeta T cells that are also sequenced, and this complicates analysis of the scalp TCR repertoire. Many expanded lesional clones were found to persist in scalp and blood during tofacitinib treatment, and relapse after treatment cessation may be partly explained by this persistence.

The receptor library was made with the immunoSEQ multiplex PCR assay. To provide template for TCR sequencing, every sample had RNA extracted and reverse transcribed into cDNA. First-strand cDNA was synthesized using SuperScript III with a 2:1 mix of oligo-dT and random hexamers. A synthetic immune receptor repertoire was used to measure amplification bias, and any remaining bias was corrected computationally. As for the authors' bioinformatics: After raw reads were preprocessed to remove errors, the CDR3 was defined following IMGT conventions as running from the conserved cysteine to phenylalanine. Clonality was computed by normalizing Shannon entropy by log2 of the number of productive unique TCRs and subtracting the result from 1. Whether each scalp clone was CD4 or CD8 was inferred by checking scalp TCRbeta sequences against the CD4 and CD8 repertoires from sorted blood. TCRdb carries this immuneACCESS record with in-frame sequences only. Its versions omit some clonotypes, under half of them owing to an unresolved V gene in the studies checked, with the rest unexplained. The DNA gave D and trimming, while V, J and clone size come from that table. Here the sample has 110,000 or so clones; 50% to 65% occur a single time. The ten largest clones represent about 3.7% of the sample.

The V and J genes are TRBV10-3 and TRBJ1-1, with no confident D gene call. The sequence came from a human donor with alopecia areata. The sample here was CD4+ T cells sorted from blood, taken at week 24, from a patient treated with tofacitinib. The nucleotide sequence is TGTGCCATCAGTGAGCCGATGGGCCGGAATGAAGCTTTCTTT. Translated, it gives CAISEPMGRNEAFF.